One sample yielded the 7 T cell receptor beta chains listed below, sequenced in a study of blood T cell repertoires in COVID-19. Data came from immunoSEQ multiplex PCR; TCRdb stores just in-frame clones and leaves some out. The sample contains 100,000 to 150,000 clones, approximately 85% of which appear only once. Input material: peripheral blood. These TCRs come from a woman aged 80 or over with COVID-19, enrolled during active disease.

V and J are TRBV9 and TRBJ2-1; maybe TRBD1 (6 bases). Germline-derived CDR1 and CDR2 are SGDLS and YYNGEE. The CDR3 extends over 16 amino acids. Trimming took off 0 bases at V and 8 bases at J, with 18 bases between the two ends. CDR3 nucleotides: TGTGCCAGCAGCGTAGGGGTTGGGGCAGGGGTCGATGAGCAGTTCTTC. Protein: CASSVGVGAGVDEQFF.

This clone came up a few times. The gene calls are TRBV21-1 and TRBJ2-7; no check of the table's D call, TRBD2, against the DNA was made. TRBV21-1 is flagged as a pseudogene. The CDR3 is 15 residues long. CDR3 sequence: CASSKSGTTAYEQYF. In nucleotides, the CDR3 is TGTGCCAGCAGCAAGTCCGGGACTACCGCCTACGAGCAGTACTTC.

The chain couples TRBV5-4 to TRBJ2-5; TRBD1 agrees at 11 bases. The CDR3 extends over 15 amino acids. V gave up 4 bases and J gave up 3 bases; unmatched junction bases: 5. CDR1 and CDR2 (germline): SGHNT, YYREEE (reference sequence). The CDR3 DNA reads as TGTGCCAGCAGCCCAGGGACAGGGGGTAAAGAGACCCAGTACTTC. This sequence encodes CASSPGTGGKETQYF.

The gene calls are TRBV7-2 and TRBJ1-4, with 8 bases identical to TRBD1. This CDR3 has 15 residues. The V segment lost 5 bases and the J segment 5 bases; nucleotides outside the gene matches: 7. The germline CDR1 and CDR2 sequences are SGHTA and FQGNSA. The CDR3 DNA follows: TGTGCCAGCAGCCTAAGAGCAGGGGGCAATGAAAAACTGTTTTTT. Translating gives CASSLRAGGNEKLFF.

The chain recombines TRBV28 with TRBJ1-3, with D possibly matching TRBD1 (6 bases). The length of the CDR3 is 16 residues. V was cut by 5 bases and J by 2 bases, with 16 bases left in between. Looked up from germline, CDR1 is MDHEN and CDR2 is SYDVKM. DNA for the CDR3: TGTGCCAGCAGTCTCGACCTCAGGGGAACTGGAAACACCATATATTTT. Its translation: CASSLDLRGTGNTIYF.

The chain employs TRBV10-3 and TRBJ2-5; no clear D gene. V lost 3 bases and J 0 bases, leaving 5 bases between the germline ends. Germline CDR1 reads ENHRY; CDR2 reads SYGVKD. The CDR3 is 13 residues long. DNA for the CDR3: TGTGCCATCAGTGACACTCACCAAGAGACCCAGTACTTC. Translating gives CAISDTHQETQYF.

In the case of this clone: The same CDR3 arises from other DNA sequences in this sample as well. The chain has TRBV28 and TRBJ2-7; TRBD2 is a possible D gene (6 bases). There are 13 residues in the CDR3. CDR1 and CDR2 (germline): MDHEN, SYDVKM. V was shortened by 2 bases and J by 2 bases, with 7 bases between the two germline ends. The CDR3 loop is CASSLAGPYEQYF. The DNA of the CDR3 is TGTGCCAGCAGTTTAGCGGGGCCCTACGAGCAGTACTTC.